This TCR beta chain derives from a study of blood T cell repertoires in COVID-19. The method was immunoSEQ multiplex PCR; TCRdb's version includes in-frame clones alone and lacks a portion of them. Among hundreds of thousands of clones, roughly four fifths were seen once, and the ten largest hold about 9.6%. V gave up 0 bases and J gave up 5 bases, with 14 bases separating them. The CDR3 covers 15 residues. CDR1 and CDR2 from the germline V gene are SGHRS and YFSETQ. The TCR originated in a man older than 75 with acute or convalescent COVID-19. The gene calls are TRBV5-1 and TRBJ2-5; D might be TRBD1 (7 bases). Sequencing was performed on peripheral blood. In nucleotides, the CDR3 is TGCGCCAGCAGCTTGGGCACAGGGGCGGGGGAGACCCAGTACTTC. Protein: CASSLGTGAGETQYF.